The 4 T cell receptor beta chains reported below all come from one sample, sequenced in a study of cytomegalovirus exposure and HLA in healthy donors. Vbeta (60) and Jbeta (13) primers were used in the PCR. Produced via immunoSEQ multiplex PCR; TCRdb's table is partial and in-frame only. The sample records fewer than 250,000 clones, 82% being singletons. What was sequenced was PBMCs. The receptors stem from a man aged 35-49 years in good health and CMV-seropositive.

The V and J genes are TRBV30 and TRBJ2-2, with D possibly being TRBD2 (6 bases). V shed 1 base and J shed 5 bases, with 14 bases lying between them. The length of the CDR3 is 15 residues. The germline V gene has CDR1 GTSNPN and CDR2 SVGIG (reference sequence). The CDR3 region is CAWSGGLARTGELFF. The CDR3, as DNA: TGTGCCTGGAGTGGAGGGCTAGCGAGAACCGGGGAGCTGTTTTTT.

The rearrangement links TRBV18 to TRBJ2-7; TRBD2 agrees at 9 bases. This CDR3 region has 13 residues. CDR1 and CDR2 from the germline V gene are KGHSH and LQKENI. V gave up 2 bases and J gave up 5 bases; unmatched junction bases: 1. CDR3 in amino acids: CASSPGLANEQYF. The CDR3 DNA sequence: TGTGCCAGCTCACCAGGACTAGCGAACGAGCAGTACTTC.

This clone was counted a single time. The V gene is TRBV7-3, the J gene TRBJ1-2; D is uncertain. This CDR3 has 14 amino acids. Germline CDR1 SGHTA, CDR2 FQGTGA. V lost 4 bases to trimming and J lost 0 bases, with 9 bases between them. CDR3 nucleotides: TGTGCCAGCAGCTCTCAAAGAGCTAACTATGGCTACACCTTC. Translating gives CASSSQRANYGYTF.

CDR3 sequence (DNA): TGCAGCGTTGAAGGACTAGCGGGATTGACTGAGCAGTTCTTC. Translating it yields CSVEGLAGLTEQFF. The chain recombines TRBV29-1 with TRBJ2-1, with 11 bases fitting TRBD2. V lost 1 base, J lost 9 bases, and 5 bases stayed unmatched. The CDR3 is made up of 14 amino acids. In germline, CDR1 is SQVTM, CDR2 ANQGSEA.